The sample holds a few counts of the clone carrying this T cell receptor (beta chain). These data belong to a study of T-cell memory formation after mild COVID-19. Study details: TCR clusters largely stayed donor specific.

Constant-segment-primed 5'RACE gave TCR alpha and TCR beta cDNA libraries with sample barcodes and UMIs. TCRdb ran MiXCR on the 5' RACE reads and lists one entry per CDR3 protein. The sample yields 300,000 to 350,000 distinct CDR3 sequences, roughly 13% seen once. This TCR came from a man younger than 35 who had mild COVID-19 (a few samples of this study predate the infection). Cell type and time point are not known. The specimen sequenced was PBMCs or a T cell subset sorted from them (not recorded which).

The CDR3 DNA sequence: TGTGCCACCAGCGCGGGACAGGGGGGAGAGACCCAGTACTTC. Translated, it gives CATSAGQGGETQYF. V is TRBV15 and J is TRBJ2-5; 11 positions match TRBD1. J gave up 4 bases and V 5 bases, and 3 bases lay outside the gene matches. CDR1 is LNHNV and CDR2 is YYDKDF in the germline V gene (reference sequence). CDR3 length: 14 amino acids.